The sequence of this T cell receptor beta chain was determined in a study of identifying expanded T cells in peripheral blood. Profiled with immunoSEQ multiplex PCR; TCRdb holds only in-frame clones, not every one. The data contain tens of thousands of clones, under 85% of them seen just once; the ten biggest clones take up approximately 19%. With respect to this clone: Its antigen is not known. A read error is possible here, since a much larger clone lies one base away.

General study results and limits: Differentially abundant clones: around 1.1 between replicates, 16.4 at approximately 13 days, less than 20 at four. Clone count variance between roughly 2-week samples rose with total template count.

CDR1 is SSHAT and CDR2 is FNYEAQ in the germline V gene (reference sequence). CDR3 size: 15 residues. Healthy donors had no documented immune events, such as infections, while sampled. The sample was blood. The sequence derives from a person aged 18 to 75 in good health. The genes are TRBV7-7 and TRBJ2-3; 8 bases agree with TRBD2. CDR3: CASSSREANTDTQYF. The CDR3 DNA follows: TGTGCCAGCAGCTCGCGGGAGGCGAACACAGATACGCAATATTTT.